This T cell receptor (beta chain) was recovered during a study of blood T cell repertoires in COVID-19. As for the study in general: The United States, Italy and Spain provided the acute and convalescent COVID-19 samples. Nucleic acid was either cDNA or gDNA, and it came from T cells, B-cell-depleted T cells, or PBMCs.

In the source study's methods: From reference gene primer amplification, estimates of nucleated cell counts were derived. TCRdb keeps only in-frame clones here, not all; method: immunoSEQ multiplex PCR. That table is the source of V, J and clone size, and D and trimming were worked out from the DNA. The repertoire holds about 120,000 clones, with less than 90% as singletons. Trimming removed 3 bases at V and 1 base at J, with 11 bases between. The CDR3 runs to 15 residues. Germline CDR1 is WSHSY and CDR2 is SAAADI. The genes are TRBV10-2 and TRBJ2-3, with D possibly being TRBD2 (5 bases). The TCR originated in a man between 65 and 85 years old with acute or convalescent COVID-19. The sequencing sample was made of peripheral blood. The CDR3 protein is CASSEVSAGTDTQYF. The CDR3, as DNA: TGCGCCAGCAGTGAAGTTAGCGCCGGCACAGATACGCAGTATTTT.